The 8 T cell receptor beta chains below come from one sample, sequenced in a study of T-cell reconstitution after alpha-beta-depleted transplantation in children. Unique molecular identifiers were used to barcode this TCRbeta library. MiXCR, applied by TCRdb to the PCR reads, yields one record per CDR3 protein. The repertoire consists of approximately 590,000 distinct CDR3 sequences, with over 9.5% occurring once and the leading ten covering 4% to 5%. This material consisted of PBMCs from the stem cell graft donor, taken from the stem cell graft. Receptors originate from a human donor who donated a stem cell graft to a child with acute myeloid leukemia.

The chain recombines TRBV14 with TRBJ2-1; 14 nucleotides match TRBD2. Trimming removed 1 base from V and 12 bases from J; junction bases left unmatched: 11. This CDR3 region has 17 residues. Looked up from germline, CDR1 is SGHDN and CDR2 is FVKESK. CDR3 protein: CASSQVDAGTSGGWQFF. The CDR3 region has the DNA TGTGCCAGCAGCCAAGTGGACGCCGGGACTAGCGGGGGATGGCAGTTCTTC.

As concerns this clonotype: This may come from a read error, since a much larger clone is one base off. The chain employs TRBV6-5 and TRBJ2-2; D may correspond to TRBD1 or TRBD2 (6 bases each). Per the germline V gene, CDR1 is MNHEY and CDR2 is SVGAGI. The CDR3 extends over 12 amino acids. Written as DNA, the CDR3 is TGTGACAGCAGGAGGGGGTCCGGGGAGCTGTTTTTT. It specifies CDSRRGSGELFF.

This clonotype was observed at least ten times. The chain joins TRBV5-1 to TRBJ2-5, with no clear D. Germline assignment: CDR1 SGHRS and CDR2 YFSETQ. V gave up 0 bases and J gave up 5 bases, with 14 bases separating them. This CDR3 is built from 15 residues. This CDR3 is CASSLAAEKRETQYF. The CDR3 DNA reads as TGCGCCAGCAGCTTGGCGGCCGAAAAGAGGGAGACCCAGTACTTC.

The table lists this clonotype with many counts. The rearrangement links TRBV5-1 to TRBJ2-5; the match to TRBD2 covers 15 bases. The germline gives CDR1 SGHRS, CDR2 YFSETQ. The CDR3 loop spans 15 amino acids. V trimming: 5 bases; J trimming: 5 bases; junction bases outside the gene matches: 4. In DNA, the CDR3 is TGCGCCAGCAGTAGAGGACTAGCGGGAGGGGAGACCCAGTACTTC. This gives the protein CASSRGLAGGETQYF.

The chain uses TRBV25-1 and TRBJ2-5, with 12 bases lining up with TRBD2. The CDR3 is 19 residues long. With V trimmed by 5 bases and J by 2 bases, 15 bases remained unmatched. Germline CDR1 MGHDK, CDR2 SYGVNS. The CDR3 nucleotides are TGTGCCAGCAGTCCGTCCGGGGCTAGCGGGAGGGCTGGGCAAGAGACCCAGTACTTC. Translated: CASSPSGASGRAGQETQYF.

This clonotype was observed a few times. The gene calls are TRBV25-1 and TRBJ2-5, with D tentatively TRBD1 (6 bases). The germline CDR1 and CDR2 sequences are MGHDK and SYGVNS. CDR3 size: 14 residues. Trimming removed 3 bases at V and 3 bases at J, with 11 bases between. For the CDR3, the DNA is TGTGCCAGCAGTGACTCGGGGACAAAAGAGACCCAGTACTTC. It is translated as CASSDSGTKETQYF.

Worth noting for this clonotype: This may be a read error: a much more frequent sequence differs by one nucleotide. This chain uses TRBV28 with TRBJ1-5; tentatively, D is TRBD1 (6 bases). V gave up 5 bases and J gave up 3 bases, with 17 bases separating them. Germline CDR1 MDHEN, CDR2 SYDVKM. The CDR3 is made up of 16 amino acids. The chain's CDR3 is CASSDRPGEVNQPQHF. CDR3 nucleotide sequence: TGTGCCAGCAGTGATAGGCCAGGGGAAGTCAATCAGCCCCAGCATTTT.

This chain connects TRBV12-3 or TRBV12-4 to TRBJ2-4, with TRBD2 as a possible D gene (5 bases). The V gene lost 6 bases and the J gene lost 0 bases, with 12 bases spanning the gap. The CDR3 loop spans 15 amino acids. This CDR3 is CASRPILGAKNIQYF. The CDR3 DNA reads TGTGCCAGCAGGCCGATACTAGGAGCCAAAAACATTCAGTACTTC.